The source of this TCR beta chain is a study of cytomegalovirus exposure and HLA in healthy donors. Study-level points and caveats: The study listed around 150 cytomegalovirus-associated TCR beta chains. When presence/absence was analysed, sequencing depth was taken to be roughly uniform across donors.

In the PCR, 60 Vbeta and 13 Jbeta primers were used. Produced via immunoSEQ multiplex PCR; TCRdb's table is partial and in-frame only. The sample lists fewer than 150,000 clones; around three quarters were seen once. Germline V gene sequence: CDR1 SQVTM, CDR2 ANQGSEA. CDR3 size: 11 residues. V gave up 4 bases and J gave up 7 bases, with 8 bases separating them. There were likely unrecorded immune exposures, though donors were nominally healthy when sampled. Comment on this clone: Its matching antigen is unknown.

Sequenced sample: PBMCs. The gene calls are TRBV29-1 and TRBJ2-1, with D uncertain. The TCR comes from a human donor in good health. Written as DNA, the CDR3 is TGCAGCGTTGGCGGCTGGAATGAGCAGTTCTTC. It yields the protein CSVGGWNEQFF.